This passage covers 19 T cell receptor beta chains from one sample sequenced in a study of T cells after somatic rescue of genetic block. Libraries were prepared by immunoSEQ multiplex PCR; TCRdb keeps only in-frame clonotypes and omits some of them. The sample has 85,000 to 90,000 clones, 75% to 90% seen once. The sample comprised peripheral blood mononuclear cells (PBMCs). These receptors all stem from a woman between 18 and 29 years old.

V usage is TRBV21-1 and J usage is TRBJ1-1. TRBV21-1 is recorded as a pseudogene. The length of the CDR3 is 15 residues. The CDR3 nucleotides read TGTGCCAGCACCGAGGCCCTGGGGATGATCACTGAAGCTTTCTTT. Protein sequence: CASTEALGMITEAFF.

The chain has TRBV12-1 and TRBJ2-2; the table's D call TRBD2 went unverified against the DNA. TRBV12-1 is labeled a pseudogene. This CDR3 is built from 19 residues. The CDR3, as DNA: TGTGCCAGCAGCCGCACAAAGATTAGCGGGAACCCTGTGGGCGGGGAGCTGTTTTTT. Translated: CASSRTKISGNPVGGELFF.

This chain joins TRBV2 and TRBJ1-6, with a possible D match to TRBD1 (5 bases). Trimming removed 4 bases from V and 2 bases from J, with 12 bases in between. Germline V gives CDR1 SNHLY, CDR2 FYNNEI. This CDR3 has 16 residues. CDR3 nucleotide sequence: TGTGCCAGCAGTGGAATAGAGGGACCCTATAATTCACCCCTCCACTTT. This codes for CASSGIEGPYNSPLHF.

The chain combines TRBV2 with TRBJ1-1; tentative D call: TRBD1 (5 bases). Germline V CDR1 and CDR2: SNHLY, FYNNEI. Trimming took 4 bases from V and 4 from J, leaving 10 bases between them. This CDR3 comprises 13 residues. CDR3 sequence reads: CASSVRGTTEAFF. The CDR3 coding sequence is TGTGCCAGCAGTGTTAGAGGGACCACTGAAGCTTTCTTT.

The rearrangement uses TRBV30 and TRBJ2-1; TRBD2 matches 13 bases. From germline, CDR1 is GTSNPN and CDR2 SVGIG (reference sequence). After removal of 2 bases from V and 8 bases from J, the junction contained 9 bases not matched to a gene. This CDR3 comprises 16 residues. CDR3 nucleotides: TGTGCCTGGAGTAACGGACTAGCGGGAGCAGGAGATGAGCAGTTCTTC. It translates to CAWSNGLAGAGDEQFF.

The gene calls are TRBV19 and TRBJ1-5; possibly TRBD1 for D (6 bases). The CDR3 has 15 residues. V was clipped by 6 bases and J by 3 bases, with 15 bases between them. The V gene's germline CDR1 is LNHDA and CDR2 SQIVND (reference sequence). In DNA, the CDR3 is TGTGCCAGTAGGAGTGCAGGGGCGATCAATCAGCCCCAGCATTTT. Protein product: CASRSAGAINQPQHF. The entire variable domain, with the rest obtained from reference TRBV19 and TRBJ1-5, is as follows: DGGITQSPKYLFRKEGQNVTLSCEQNLNHDAMYWYRQDPGQGLRLIYYSQIVNDFQKGDIAEGYSVSREKKESFPLTVTSAQKNPTAFYLCASRSAGAINQPQHFGDGTRLSIL.

This clone was seen just once. The chain employs TRBV6-5 and TRBJ2-3; 10 bases are shared with TRBD1. The germline V gene encodes CDR1 MNHEY and CDR2 SVGAGI. V shed 2 bases and J 4 bases; nucleotides not matched to a gene: 0. The CDR3 contains 14 residues. The CDR3 DNA reads TGTGCCAGCAGTTACGGACAGGGGGCAGATACGCAGTATTTT. This gives the protein CASSYGQGADTQYF.

CDR3 sequence (DNA): TGTGCCAGTAGTATGCTAGCGGGAGGGCCAGCCAATGAGCAGTTCTTC. This encodes CASSMLAGGPANEQFF. The V call is TRBV19, the J call TRBJ2-1, with 12 bases that match TRBD2. Germline V gives CDR1 LNHDA, CDR2 SQIVND (reference sequence). CDR3 length equals 16 residues. V lost 3 bases, J lost 6 bases, and 6 bases stayed unmatched.

In this sample, this clone turned up once. The genes are TRBV7-9 and TRBJ1-5; maybe TRBD1 (5 bases). The ends were cut back, 3 bases at V and 6 bases at J, with 12 bases in the middle. In germline, CDR1 is SEHNR, CDR2 FQNEAQ (reference sequence). The CDR3 has 14 amino acids. CDR3 nucleotides: TGTGCCAGCAGCTTGGATACAGGAGGTCAGCCCCAGCATTTT. This sequence encodes CASSLDTGGQPQHF.

J is TRBJ1-5 and V is TRBV28, with TRBD1 matching over 8 bases. Trimming at V came to 6 bases and at J to 0 bases, leaving 10 bases not matched to a gene. Looked up from germline, CDR1 is MDHEN and CDR2 is SYDVKM. The CDR3 runs 17 residues. In nucleotides, the CDR3 is TGTGCCAGCAGCTCCCGCGGGACAGGCCTTAGCAATCAGCCCCAGCATTTT. Its translation: CASSSRGTGLSNQPQHF.

The chain couples TRBV30 to TRBJ2-2, with D possibly TRBD1 on 7 matching bases. Trimming removed 8 bases from V and 5 bases from J, with 15 bases in between. The CDR3 is 13 amino acids. Germline V CDR1 and CDR2: GTSNPN, SVGIG (reference sequence). Here the CDR3 reads CARGRGATGELFF. The CDR3 coding sequence is TGTGCCCGGGGCAGGGGGGCAACCGGGGAGCTGTTTTTT.

This CDR3 is CASSLGWGLGETQYF. In nucleotides, the CDR3 is TGTGCCAGCAGCTTAGGTTGGGGACTAGGGGAGACCCAGTACTTC. V and J are TRBV7-3 and TRBJ2-5; 8 nucleotides agree with TRBD2. The CDR3 runs to 15 residues. V lost 2 bases and J lost 5; bases outside the gene matches: 7. Germline lookup yields CDR1 SGHTA and CDR2 FQGTGA.

The chain is built from TRBV5-5 and TRBJ1-1, with 7 positions matching TRBD1. The CDR3 totals 14 residues. Germline V CDR1 and CDR2: SGHKS, YYEKEE (reference sequence). V shed 7 bases and J 3 bases; nucleotides not matched to a gene: 9. The CDR3 loop reads CASGETGWYTEAFF. The CDR3 DNA reads TGTGCCAGCGGAGAGACAGGGTGGTACACTGAAGCTTTCTTT.

The chain uses TRBV19 and TRBJ2-1, with a tentative D call TRBD2 (6 bases). The germline V gene has CDR1 LNHDA and CDR2 SQIVND (reference sequence). V was pared by 0 bases and J by 14 bases, with 11 bases between. CDR3 length: 12 amino acids. The CDR3 spells CASSIDGREKFF. The DNA of the CDR3 is TGTGCCAGTAGTATAGATGGGCGGGAAAAGTTCTTC.

The chain is built from TRBV7-8 and TRBJ2-7; 7 bases agree with TRBD2. J lost 4 bases, V lost 3 bases, and 12 bases had no gene match. Germline-derived CDR1 and CDR2 are SGHVS and FQNEAQ. This CDR3 contains 16 residues. Here the CDR3 reads CASSLSRGLAEYEQYF. The DNA of the CDR3 is TGTGCCAGCAGCTTGTCACGTGGGCTAGCGGAGTACGAGCAGTACTTC. Full variable domain (outside the CDR3, taken from reference TRBV7-8 and TRBJ2-7): GAGVSQSPRYKVAKRGQDVALRCDPISGHVSLFWYQQALGQGPEFLTYFQNEAQLDKSGLPSDRFFAERPEGSVSTLKIQRTQQEDSAVYLCASSLSRGLAEYEQYFGPGTRLTVT.

The chain joins TRBV28 to TRBJ2-5; no definite D call. V lost 4 bases and J 0 bases, leaving 9 bases between the germline ends. Germline-derived CDR1 and CDR2 are MDHEN and SYDVKM. The CDR3 is 14 amino acids. In nucleotides, the CDR3 is TGTGCCAGCAGTTACTTGGACCACCAAGAGACCCAGTACTTC. This sequence encodes CASSYLDHQETQYF. The full variable domain, with the rest looked up from reference TRBV28 and TRBJ2-5, is DVKVTQSSRYLVKRTGEKVFLECVQDMDHENMFWYRQDPGLGLRLIYFSYDVKMKEKGDIPEGYSVSREKKERFSLILESASTNQTSMYLCASSYLDHQETQYFGPGTRLLVL.

J is TRBJ1-2 and V is TRBV20-1; D ambiguous. Germline V gene data show CDR1 as DFQATT and CDR2 as SNEGSKA (reference sequence). V dropped 4 bases and J dropped 8 bases, with 5 bases sitting between them. This CDR3 has 9 amino acids. Here the CDR3 DNA reads TGCAGTGCTATCCCGGGCTACACCTTC. This encodes CSAIPGYTF.

This clone was found a few times. J is TRBJ2-3 and V is TRBV6-4, with 7 bases that match TRBD2. Per germline, CDR1 MRHNA and CDR2 SNTAGT. Trimming cost V 3 bases and J 5 bases; bases outside gene matches: 5. This CDR3 is 14 amino acids long. The CDR3 sequence: CASSDGRDQDTQYF. The CDR3, as DNA: TGTGCCAGCAGTGATGGGAGGGACCAAGATACGCAGTATTTT.

This chain uses TRBV18 with TRBJ1-5; the match to TRBD1 covers 7 bases. Germline lookup yields CDR1 KGHSH and CDR2 LQKENI. The CDR3 contains 13 residues. The V gene end was trimmed by 6 bases and the J gene end by 4 bases; junction bases not matched to a gene: 3. The CDR3 nucleotides are TGTGCCAGCTCCGGACAGGCGAATCAGCCCCAGCATTTT. It yields the protein CASSGQANQPQHF.